The 7 T cell receptor beta chains presented below share a single source sample, sequenced in a study of T-cell memory formation after mild COVID-19. In TCRdb, the 5' RACE reads were re-called with MiXCR into one record per CDR3 protein. The profile shows approximately 450,000 distinct CDR3 sequences, 15% to 20% of them singletons. The sequencing input was PBMCs or a T cell subset sorted from them (not recorded which). The receptor set was obtained from an adult woman who had mild COVID-19 (a few samples of this study predate the infection). Cell type and time point are not known.

The V call is TRBV7-2, the J call TRBJ2-1; TRBD2 agrees at 14 bases. The CDR3 consists of 19 residues. Germline V lookup: CDR1 SGHTA, CDR2 FQGNSA. J gave up 10 bases and V 3 bases, and 17 bases lay outside the gene matches. The CDR3 nucleotides are TGTGCCAGCAGCTTGACAGGCACCCTCGGACTAGCGGGAGGAAAGGAGCAGTTCTTC. Translating gives CASSLTGTLGLAGGKEQFF.

This chain connects TRBV6-2 or TRBV6-3 to TRBJ2-5; no definite D call. The V gene lost 1 base and the J gene lost 5 bases, with 8 bases spanning the gap. The CDR3 sequence is 13 residues long. Germline V gene sequence: CDR1 MNHEY, CDR2 SVGEGT. The CDR3 region has the DNA TGTGCCAGCAGTTACTTTGCCGGGGAGACCCAGTACTTC. It yields the protein CASSYFAGETQYF.

This clonotype was seen a few times. J is TRBJ1-1 and V is TRBV20-1, with unresolved D. The V gene's germline CDR1 is DFQATT and CDR2 SNEGSKA (reference sequence). CDR3 length: 13 residues. Trimming shortened V by 1 base and J by 4 bases, and 10 bases separated the two germline ends. CDR3 sequence: CSARVHGRTEAFF. In DNA, the CDR3 is TGCAGTGCTAGAGTGCACGGACGCACTGAAGCTTTCTTT.

The V and J genes are TRBV21-1 and TRBJ2-5. TRBV21-1 is assigned pseudogene status. The CDR3 loop spans 14 amino acids. CDR3 in amino acids: CASSSSESRETQYF. CDR3 DNA sequence: TGTGCCAGCAGCTCCTCGGAGTCGAGGGAGACCCAGTACTTC.

This clonotype was seen a few times. The chain combines TRBV7-6 with TRBJ2-7; tentative D call: TRBD1 (6 bases). Looked up from germline, CDR1 is SGHVS and CDR2 is FNYEAQ. Trimming took off 5 bases at V and 3 bases at J, with 20 bases between the two ends. This CDR3 is 16 amino acids long. CDR3 in DNA: TGTGCCAGCAGCAAACAGGGTTCTCTGCTCGTCTACGAGCAGTACTTC. This encodes CASSKQGSLLVYEQYF.

V and J are TRBV21-1 and TRBJ2-1. TRBV21-1 is classified as a pseudogene. This CDR3 is 15 amino acids long. This CDR3 is CASSNSSSSYNEQFF. The CDR3 region has the DNA TGTGCCAGCAGCAACAGTTCCAGCTCCTACAATGAGCAGTTCTTC.

This clonotype has only a few counts. The chain joins TRBV15 to TRBJ2-1; 7 bases match TRBD2. Germline V lookup: CDR1 LNHNV, CDR2 YYDKDF (reference sequence). The V segment lost 2 bases and the J segment 7 bases; nucleotides outside the gene matches: 14. This CDR3 spans 17 amino acids. The DNA of the CDR3 is TGTGCCACCAGCAGATTAGGGTCTAGCGGACAAAAAAATGAGCAGTTCTTC. It encodes CATSRLGSSGQKNEQFF. The full variable domain, completed using reference TRBV15 and TRBJ2-1, is DAMVIQNPRYQVTQFGKPVTLSCSQTLNHNVMYWYQQKSSQAPKLLFHYYDKDFNNEADTPDNFQSRRPNTSFCFLDIRSPGLGDTAMYLCATSRLGSSGQKNEQFFGPGTRLTVL.